This is a list of T cell receptor beta chains from one sample in a study of T cells in Graves' hyperthyroidism and ophthalmopathy. TCRdb reprocessed the multiplex PCR reads with MiXCR, giving one entry per CDR3 protein. The repertoire holds about 560,000 distinct CDR3 sequences, with approximately 15% as singletons. Sequencing was done on a sample of blood. The receptors were gathered from a woman younger than 35 with Graves' hyperthyroidism. The CDR3 runs from the conserved cysteine through the conserved F or W. The D gene is left open where the match is weak. Expanded clones get a size class; other rows say once, few or many, or leave the size out.

abundance	v_gene	j_gene	d_gene	CDR3aa	CDR3nt
few	TRBV6-2/TRBV6-3	TRBJ1-6	TRBD1	CASSRQGNSPLHF	TGTGCCAGCAGCCGACAGGGGAATTCACCCCTCCACTTT
many	TRBV5-1	TRBJ1-2	.	CASSWARESYGYTF	TGCGCCAGCAGCTGGGCCAGGGAAAGCTATGGCTACACCTTC
.	TRBV24-1	TRBJ2-3	TRBD1	CATSDPGQGIRDTQYF	TGTGCCACCAGTGATCCGGGACAGGGTATACGAGATACGCAGTATTTT
many	TRBV12-3/TRBV12-4	TRBJ1-1	.	CASSLSWANTEAFF	TGTGCCAGCAGTTTATCCTGGGCGAACACTGAAGCTTTCTTT
many	TRBV15	TRBJ1-1	.	CATSRDEGEAFF	TGTGCCACCAGCAGAGATGAGGGTGAAGCTTTCTTT
many	TRBV2	TRBJ1-1	.	CASTVLMLEAFF	TGTGCCAGCACGGTTCTTATGCTTGAAGCTTTCTTT
.	TRBV3-1	TRBJ1-3	.	CASSQDRGRENTIYF	TGTGCCAGCAGCCAAGATCGGGGCAGGGAAAACACCATATATTTT
few	TRBV6-1	TRBJ1-1	.	CASRWGGSGAEAFF	TGTGCCAGCAGATGGGGAGGGAGCGGGGCTGAAGCTTTCTTT
few	TRBV6-1	TRBJ1-6	.	CASSEHEAVYNSPLHF	TGTGCCAGCAGTGAACACGAGGCAGTCTATAATTCACCCCTCCACTTT
.	TRBV7-2	TRBJ2-7	TRBD2	CASSAGLAGAYEQYF	TGTGCCAGCAGCGCCGGACTAGCGGGGGCCTACGAGCAGTACTTC
.	TRBV5-1	TRBJ2-1	.	CASSQSQRNEQFF	TGCGCCAGCAGCCAATCCCAGAGGAATGAGCAGTTCTTC
.	TRBV7-2	TRBJ1-2	.	CASSFSGGGYGYTF	TGTGCCAGCAGCTTTTCCGGGGGTGGCTATGGCTACACCTTC
many	TRBV5-1	TRBJ2-1	.	CASSFVSSYNEQFF	TGCGCCAGCAGCTTCGTTAGCTCCTACAATGAGCAGTTCTTC
few	TRBV15	TRBJ2-3	.	CATSRDLQGYTDTQYF	TGTGCCACCAGCAGAGATCTCCAGGGCTACACAGATACGCAGTATTTT
.	TRBV2	TRBJ2-7	.	CASSVATRPPGNEQYF	TGTGCCAGCAGTGTGGCTACCCGACCCCCGGGGAATGAGCAGTACTTC
few	TRBV6-2/TRBV6-3	TRBJ2-3	.	CASSDESGASTDTQYF	TGTGCCAGCAGTGACGAGAGCGGAGCTAGCACAGATACGCAGTATTTT
few	TRBV5-4	TRBJ1-2	TRBD1	CASSQPGQRYGYTF	TGTGCCAGCAGCCAACCGGGACAGCGCTATGGCTACACCTTC
many	TRBV5-1	TRBJ1-5	.	CASSLAIAPSNQPQHF	TGCGCCAGCAGCTTGGCCATAGCACCCAGCAATCAGCCCCAGCATTTT
few	TRBV7-3	TRBJ2-5	.	CASSKRGQETQYF	TGTGCCAGCAGCAAAAGGGGGCAAGAGACCCAGTACTTC
many	TRBV30	TRBJ1-2	.	CAWGPSYGYTF	TGTGCCTGGGGTCCCTCCTATGGCTACACCTTC
many	TRBV6-1	TRBJ1-5	TRBD1	CASSRTGTYSNQPQHF	TGTGCCAGCAGCCGGACAGGGACTTATAGCAATCAGCCCCAGCATTTT